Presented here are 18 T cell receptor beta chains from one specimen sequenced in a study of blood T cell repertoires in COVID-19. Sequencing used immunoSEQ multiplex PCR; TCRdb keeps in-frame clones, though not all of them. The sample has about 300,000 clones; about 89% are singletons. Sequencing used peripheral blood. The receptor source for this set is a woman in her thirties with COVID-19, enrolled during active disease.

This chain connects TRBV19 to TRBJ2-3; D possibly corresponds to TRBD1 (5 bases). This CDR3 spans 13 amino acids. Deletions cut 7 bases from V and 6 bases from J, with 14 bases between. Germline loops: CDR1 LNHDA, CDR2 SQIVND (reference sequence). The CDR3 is CASMGQGGDTQYF. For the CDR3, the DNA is TGTGCCAGTATGGGGCAGGGTGGTGATACGCAGTATTTT.

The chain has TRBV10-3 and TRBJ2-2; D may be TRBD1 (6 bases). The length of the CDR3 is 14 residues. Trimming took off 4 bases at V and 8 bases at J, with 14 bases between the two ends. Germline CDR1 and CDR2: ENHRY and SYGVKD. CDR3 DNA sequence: TGTGCCATCAGTGTGTCAGGGGAATCGGGGGAGCTGTTTTTT. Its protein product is CAISVSGESGELFF.

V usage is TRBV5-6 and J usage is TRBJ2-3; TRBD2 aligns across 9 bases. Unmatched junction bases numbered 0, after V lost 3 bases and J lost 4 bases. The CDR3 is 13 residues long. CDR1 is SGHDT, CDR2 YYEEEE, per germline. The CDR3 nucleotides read TGTGCCAGCAGCTGGACTAGCGCAGATACGCAGTATTTT. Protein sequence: CASSWTSADTQYF.

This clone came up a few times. The CDR3 spells CASSLLGLAHNEQFF. The CDR3 DNA reads TGTGCCAGCAGCTTGTTGGGACTAGCGCACAATGAGCAGTTCTTC. The chain is built from TRBV5-5 and TRBJ2-1, with 10 bases identical to TRBD2. The V segment lost 1 base and the J segment 5 bases; nucleotides outside the gene matches: 3. This CDR3 comprises 15 residues. CDR1 and CDR2 from the germline V gene are SGHKS and YYEKEE (reference sequence).

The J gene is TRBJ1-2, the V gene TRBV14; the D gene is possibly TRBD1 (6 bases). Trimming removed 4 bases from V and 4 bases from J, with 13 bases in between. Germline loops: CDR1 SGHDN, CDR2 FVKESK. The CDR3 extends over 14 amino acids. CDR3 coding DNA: TGTGCCAGCAGCCGCCTACAGGGCCCCTATGGCTACACCTTC. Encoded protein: CASSRLQGPYGYTF.

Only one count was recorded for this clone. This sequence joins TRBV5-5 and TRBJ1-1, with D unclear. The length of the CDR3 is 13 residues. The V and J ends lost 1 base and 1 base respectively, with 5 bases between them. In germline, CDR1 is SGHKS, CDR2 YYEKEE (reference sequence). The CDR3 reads CASSLPSNTEAFF. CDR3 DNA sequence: TGTGCCAGCAGCTTGCCCTCGAACACTGAAGCTTTCTTT.

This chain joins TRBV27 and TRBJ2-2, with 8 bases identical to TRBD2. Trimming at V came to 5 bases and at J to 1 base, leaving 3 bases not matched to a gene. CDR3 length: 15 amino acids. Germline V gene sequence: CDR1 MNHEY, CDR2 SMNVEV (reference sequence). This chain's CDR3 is CASSRSGRNTGELFF. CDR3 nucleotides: TGTGCCAGCAGTAGAAGCGGGAGGAACACCGGGGAGCTGTTTTTT.

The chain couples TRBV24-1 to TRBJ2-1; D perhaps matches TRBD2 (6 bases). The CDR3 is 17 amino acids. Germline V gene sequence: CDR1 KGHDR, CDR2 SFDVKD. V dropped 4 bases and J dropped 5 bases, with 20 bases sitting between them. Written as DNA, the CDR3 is TGTGCCACCAGTGAACACAGGTACGGGAGCAAGAACAATGAGCAGTTCTTC. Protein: CATSEHRYGSKNNEQFF.

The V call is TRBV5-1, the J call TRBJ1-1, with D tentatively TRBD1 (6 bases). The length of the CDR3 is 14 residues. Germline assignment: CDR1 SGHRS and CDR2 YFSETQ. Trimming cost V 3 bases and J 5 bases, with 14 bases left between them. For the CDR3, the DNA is TGCGCCAGCAGCTCGGCGGTTCAGGGGACTGAAGCTTTCTTT. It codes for CASSSAVQGTEAFF.

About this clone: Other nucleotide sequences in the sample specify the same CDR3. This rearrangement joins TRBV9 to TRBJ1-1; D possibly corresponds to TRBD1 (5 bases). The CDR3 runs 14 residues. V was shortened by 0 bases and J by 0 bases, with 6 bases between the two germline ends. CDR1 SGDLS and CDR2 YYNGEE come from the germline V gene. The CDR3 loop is CASSVEGMNTEAFF. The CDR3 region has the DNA TGTGCCAGCAGCGTAGAGGGGATGAACACTGAAGCTTTCTTT.

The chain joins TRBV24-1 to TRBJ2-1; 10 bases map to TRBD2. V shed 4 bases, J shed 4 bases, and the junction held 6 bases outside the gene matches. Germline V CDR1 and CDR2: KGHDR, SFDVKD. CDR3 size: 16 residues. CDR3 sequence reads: CATSETGTSEYNEQFF. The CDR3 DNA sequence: TGTGCCACCAGTGAGACCGGGACTAGCGAGTACAATGAGCAGTTCTTC.

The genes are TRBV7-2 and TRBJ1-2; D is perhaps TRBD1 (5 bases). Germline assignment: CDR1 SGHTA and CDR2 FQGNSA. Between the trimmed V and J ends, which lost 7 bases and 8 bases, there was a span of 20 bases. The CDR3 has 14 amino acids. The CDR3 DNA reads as TGTGCCAGCATCCTATCGACCGGGGGGGGAGGCTACACCTTC. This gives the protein CASILSTGGGGYTF.

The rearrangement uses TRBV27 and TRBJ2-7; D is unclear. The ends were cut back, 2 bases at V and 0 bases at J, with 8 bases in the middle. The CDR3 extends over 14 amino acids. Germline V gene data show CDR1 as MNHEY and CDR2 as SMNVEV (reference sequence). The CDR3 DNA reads TGTGCCAGCAGTTTAGACAATACCTCCTACGAGCAGTACTTC. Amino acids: CASSLDNTSYEQYF.

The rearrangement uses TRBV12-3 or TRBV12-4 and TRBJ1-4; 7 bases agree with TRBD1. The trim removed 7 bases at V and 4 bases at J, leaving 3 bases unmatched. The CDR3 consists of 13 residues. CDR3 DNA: TGTGCCAGCAACAGGGACAGTAATGAAAAACTGTTTTTT. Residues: CASNRDSNEKLFF.

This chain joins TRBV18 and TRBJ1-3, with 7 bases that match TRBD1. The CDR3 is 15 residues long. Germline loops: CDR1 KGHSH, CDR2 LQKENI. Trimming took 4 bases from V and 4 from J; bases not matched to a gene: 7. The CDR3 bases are TGTGCCAGCTCACTCGACAGGGACGAAGGAAACACCATATATTTT. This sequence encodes CASSLDRDEGNTIYF.

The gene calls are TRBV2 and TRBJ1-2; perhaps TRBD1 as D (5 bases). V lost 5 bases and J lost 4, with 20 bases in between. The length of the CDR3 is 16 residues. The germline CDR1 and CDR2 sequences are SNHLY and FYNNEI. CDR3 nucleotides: TGTGCCAGCAGTTTCGACACAGGTCAGGCAGGCTATGGCTACACCTTC. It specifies CASSFDTGQAGYGYTF.

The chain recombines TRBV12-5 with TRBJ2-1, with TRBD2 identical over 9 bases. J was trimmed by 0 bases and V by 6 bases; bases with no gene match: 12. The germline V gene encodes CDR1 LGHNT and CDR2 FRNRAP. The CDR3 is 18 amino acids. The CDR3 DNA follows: TGTGCTAGTGGGGGCATTCTAGCGGGATACGACTCCTACAATGAGCAGTTCTTC. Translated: CASGGILAGYDSYNEQFF.

The CDR3 reads CASRLADARGDVSYEQYF. DNA for the CDR3: TGTGCAAGTCGCTTAGCGGATGCACGGGGGGACGTGTCCTACGAGCAGTACTTC. The chain employs TRBV12-2 and TRBJ2-7; the table's D call of TRBD2 was not tested on the DNA. TRBV12-2 is labeled a pseudogene. CDR3 length equals 18 residues.